This T cell receptor (beta chain) is from a study of radiotherapy plus CTLA-4 blockade in lung cancer. Across the study: The study recorded objective responses in about 20% of patients and disease control in 25% to 35%.

The CDR3 sequence is 15 residues long. CDR1 GTSNPN and CDR2 SVGIG come from the germline V gene (reference sequence). V dropped 0 bases and J dropped 0 bases, with 9 bases sitting between them. Findings of the study overall: Among reported predictors of response, early blood T cell clone dynamics with interferon-beta performed best. In blood, after radiotherapy plus ipilimumab, tumor-derived TCR clones expanded.

Repertoires were generated with immunoSEQ multiplex PCR, while TCRdb's copy carries only in-frame clones and drops some. The table shows about 120,000 clones, with nearly 80% occurring only once. To note about this clone: Its antigen is undetermined.

The source of this sequence is a human donor with non-small cell lung cancer who had a partial response to radiotherapy plus ipilimumab. This sequence joins TRBV30 and TRBJ1-5, with D uncertain. The input for sequencing was peripheral blood, taken from a patient treated with radiotherapy plus ipilimumab. The CDR3 here is CAWSVNSLSNQPQHF. DNA for the CDR3: TGTGCCTGGAGTGTAAACAGCCTTAGCAATCAGCCCCAGCATTTT.